The sequence of this TCR beta chain was determined in a study of T cells in Graves' hyperthyroidism and ophthalmopathy. Overall study: Blood from the periphery was taken at initial diagnosis, before any treatment.

Diagnostic assessment was based on clinical symptoms, serum thyroxine and TRAb, thyroid ultrasound and orbital computed tomography. There are 20 residues in the CDR3. The V segment lost 3 bases and the J segment 2 bases; nucleotides outside the gene matches: 17. Germline V gene data show CDR1 as DFQATT and CDR2 as SNEGSKA (reference sequence). TCR beta CDR3 regions were amplified from RNA transcripts. With the HTBI primer set, the TCR CDR3 went through a first round of RT-PCR. Each CDR3 protein is one row after TCRdb ran MiXCR on the multiplex PCR reads. This table has more than 300,000 distinct CDR3 sequences, around 14% appearing once. With respect to this clonotype: Antigen: not known.

General study findings and limits: Most clonotypes expanded in the thyroid (above 0.001) were also present in blood.

Sequenced material: blood. The V and J genes are TRBV20-1 and TRBJ2-3; TRBD2 matches at 13 bases. This receptor was obtained from a woman in her twenties or thirties with Graves' hyperthyroidism. The CDR3, as DNA: TGCAGTGCTAGGGAACCTAGCGGGACTAGCGGGATTTTTACCACAGATACGCAGTATTTT. It yields the protein CSAREPSGTSGIFTTDTQYF.